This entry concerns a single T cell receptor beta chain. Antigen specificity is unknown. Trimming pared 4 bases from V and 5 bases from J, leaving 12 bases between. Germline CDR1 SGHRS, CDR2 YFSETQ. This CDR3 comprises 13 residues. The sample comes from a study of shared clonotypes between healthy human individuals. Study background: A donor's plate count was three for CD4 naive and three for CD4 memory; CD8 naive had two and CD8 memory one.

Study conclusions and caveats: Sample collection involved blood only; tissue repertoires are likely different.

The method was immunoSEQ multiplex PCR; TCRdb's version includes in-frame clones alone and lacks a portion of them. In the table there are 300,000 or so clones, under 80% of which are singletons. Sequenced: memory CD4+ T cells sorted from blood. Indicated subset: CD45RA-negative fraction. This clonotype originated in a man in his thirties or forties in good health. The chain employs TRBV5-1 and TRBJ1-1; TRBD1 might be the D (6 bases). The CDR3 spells CASSPDSLTEAFF. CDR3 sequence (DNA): TGCGCCAGCAGCCCGGACAGTCTGACTGAAGCTTTCTTT.